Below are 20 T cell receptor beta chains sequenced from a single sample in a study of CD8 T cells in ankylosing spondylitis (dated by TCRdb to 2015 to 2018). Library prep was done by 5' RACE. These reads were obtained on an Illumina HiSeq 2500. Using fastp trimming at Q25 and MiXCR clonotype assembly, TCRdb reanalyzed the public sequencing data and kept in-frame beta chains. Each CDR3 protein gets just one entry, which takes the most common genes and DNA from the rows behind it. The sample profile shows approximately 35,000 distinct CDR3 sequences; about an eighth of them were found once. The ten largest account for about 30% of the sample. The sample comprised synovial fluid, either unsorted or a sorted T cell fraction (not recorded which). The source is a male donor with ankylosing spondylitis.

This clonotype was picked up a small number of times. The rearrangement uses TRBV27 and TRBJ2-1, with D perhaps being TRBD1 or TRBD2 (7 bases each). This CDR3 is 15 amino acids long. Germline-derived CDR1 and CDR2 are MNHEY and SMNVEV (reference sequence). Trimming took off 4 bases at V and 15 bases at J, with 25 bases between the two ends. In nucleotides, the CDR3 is TGTGCCAGCAGTTCCACACGAGGGGGCGGGGGATCATTGTTCTTC. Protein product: CASSSTRGGGGSLFF.

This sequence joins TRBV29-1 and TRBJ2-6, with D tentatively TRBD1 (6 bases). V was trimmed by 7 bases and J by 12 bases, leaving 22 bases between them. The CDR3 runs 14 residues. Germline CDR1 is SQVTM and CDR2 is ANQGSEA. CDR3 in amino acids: CSATQTGSPSVLTF. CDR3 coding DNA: TGCAGCGCGACCCAAACAGGGAGCCCCAGCGTCCTGACTTTC.

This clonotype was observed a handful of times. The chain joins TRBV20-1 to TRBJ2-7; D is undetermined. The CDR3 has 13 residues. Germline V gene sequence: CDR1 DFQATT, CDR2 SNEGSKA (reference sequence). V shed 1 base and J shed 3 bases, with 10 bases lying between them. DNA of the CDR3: TGCAGTGCTAGAGGGAAATCGGACTACGAGCAGTACTTC. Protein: CSARGKSDYEQYF.

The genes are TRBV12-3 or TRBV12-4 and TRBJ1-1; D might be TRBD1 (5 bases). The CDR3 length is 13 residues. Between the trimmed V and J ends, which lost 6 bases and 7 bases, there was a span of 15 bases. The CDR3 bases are TGTGCCAGCAGAAGGATGGCCACAGGTGAAGCTTTCTTT. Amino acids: CASRRMATGEAFF.

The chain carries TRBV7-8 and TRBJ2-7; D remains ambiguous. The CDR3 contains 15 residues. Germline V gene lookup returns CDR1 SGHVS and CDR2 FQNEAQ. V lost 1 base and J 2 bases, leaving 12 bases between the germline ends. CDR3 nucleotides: TGTGCCAGCAGCTTAGTGGGCCCCCAAACCTACGAGCAGTACTTC. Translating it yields CASSLVGPQTYEQYF.

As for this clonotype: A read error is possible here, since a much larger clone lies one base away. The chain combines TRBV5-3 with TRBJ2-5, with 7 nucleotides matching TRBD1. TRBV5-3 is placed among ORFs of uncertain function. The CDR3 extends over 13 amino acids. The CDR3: CARSLGQGETEYF. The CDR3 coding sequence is TGTGCCAGAAGCTTGGGACAGGGAGAGACCGAGTACTTC.

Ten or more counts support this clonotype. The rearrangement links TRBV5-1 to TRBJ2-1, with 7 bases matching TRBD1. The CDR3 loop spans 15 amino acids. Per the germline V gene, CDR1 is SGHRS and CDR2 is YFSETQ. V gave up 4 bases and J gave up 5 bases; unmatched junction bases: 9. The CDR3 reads CASSMTGRLDNEQFF. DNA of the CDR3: TGCGCCAGCAGCATGACAGGGAGACTGGACAATGAGCAGTTCTTC.

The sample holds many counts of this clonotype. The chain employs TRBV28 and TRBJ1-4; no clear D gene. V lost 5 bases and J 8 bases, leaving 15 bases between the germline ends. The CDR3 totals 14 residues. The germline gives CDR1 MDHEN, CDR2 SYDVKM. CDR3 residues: CASSDGRSGEKLFF. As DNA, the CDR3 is TGTGCCAGCAGTGACGGCCGGAGTGGCGAAAAACTGTTTTTT.

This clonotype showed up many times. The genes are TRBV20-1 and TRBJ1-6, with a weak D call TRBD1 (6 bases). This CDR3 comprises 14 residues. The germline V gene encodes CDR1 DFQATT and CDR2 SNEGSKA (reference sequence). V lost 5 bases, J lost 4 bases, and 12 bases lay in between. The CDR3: CSAPKGDYNSPLHF. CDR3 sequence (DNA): TGCAGTGCTCCGAAGGGGGATTATAATTCACCCCTCCACTTT.

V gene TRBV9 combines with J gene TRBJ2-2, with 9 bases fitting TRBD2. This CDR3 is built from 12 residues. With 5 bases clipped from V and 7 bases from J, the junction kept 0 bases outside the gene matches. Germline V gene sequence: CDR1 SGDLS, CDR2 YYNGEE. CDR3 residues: CASSSGGGELFF. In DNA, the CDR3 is TGTGCCAGCAGTAGCGGGGGCGGGGAGCTGTTTTTT.

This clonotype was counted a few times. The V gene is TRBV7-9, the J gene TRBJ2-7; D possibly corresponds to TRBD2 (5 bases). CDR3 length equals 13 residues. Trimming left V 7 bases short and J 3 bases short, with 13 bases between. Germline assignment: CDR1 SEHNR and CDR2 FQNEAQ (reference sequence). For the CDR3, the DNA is TGTGCCAGCATCCCCCCGGGAAGCTACGAGCAGTACTTC. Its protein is CASIPPGSYEQYF.

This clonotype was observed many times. CDR3 sequence: CASSSARGLFFVDTQYF. The CDR3 bases are TGTGCCAGCAGTTCTGCCCGGGGCCTATTCTTCGTGGATACGCAGTATTTT. The chain couples TRBV28 to TRBJ2-3, with D possibly called TRBD1 or TRBD2 (5 bases each). Per the germline V gene, CDR1 is MDHEN and CDR2 is SYDVKM. CDR3 size: 17 residues. V shed 4 bases and J shed 6 bases, with 23 bases lying between them. The full variable domain, rest sourced from reference TRBV28 and TRBJ2-3, is DVKVTQSSRYLVKRTGEKVFLECVQDMDHENMFWYRQDPGLGLRLIYFSYDVKMKEKGDIPEGYSVSREKKERFSLILESASTNQTSMYLCASSSARGLFFVDTQYFGPGTRLTVL.

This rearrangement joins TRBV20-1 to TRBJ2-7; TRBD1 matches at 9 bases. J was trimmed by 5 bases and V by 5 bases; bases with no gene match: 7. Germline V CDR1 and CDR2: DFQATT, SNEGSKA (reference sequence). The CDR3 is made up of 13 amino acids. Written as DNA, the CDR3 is TGCAGTGCTCCGGGACAGGGTAAAGACGAGCAGTACTTC. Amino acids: CSAPGQGKDEQYF.

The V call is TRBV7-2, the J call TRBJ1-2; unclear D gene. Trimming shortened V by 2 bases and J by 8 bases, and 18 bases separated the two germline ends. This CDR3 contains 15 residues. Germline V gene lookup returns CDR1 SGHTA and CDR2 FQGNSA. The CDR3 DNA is TGTGCCAGCAGCTTAAGTCGGAATGGGGTTTCGGGCTACACCTTC. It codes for CASSLSRNGVSGYTF.

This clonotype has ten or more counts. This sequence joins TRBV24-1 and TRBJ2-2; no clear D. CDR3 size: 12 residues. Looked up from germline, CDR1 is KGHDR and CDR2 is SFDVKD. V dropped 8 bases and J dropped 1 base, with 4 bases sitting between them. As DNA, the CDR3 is TGTGCCACCAAGGAGAACACCGGGGAGCTGTTTTTT. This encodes CATKENTGELFF.

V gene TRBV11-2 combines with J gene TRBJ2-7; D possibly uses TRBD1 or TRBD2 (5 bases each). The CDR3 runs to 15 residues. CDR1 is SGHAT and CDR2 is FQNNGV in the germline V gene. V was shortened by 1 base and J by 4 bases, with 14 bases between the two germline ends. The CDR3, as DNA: TGTGCCAGCAGCTTAGGAAAGGGACCATATTACGAGCAGTACTTC. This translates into CASSLGKGPYYEQYF.

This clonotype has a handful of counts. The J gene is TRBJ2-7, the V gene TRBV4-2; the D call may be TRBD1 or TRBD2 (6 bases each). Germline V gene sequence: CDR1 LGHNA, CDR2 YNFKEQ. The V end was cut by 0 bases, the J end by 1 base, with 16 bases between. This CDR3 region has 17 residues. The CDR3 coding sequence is TGTGCCAGCAGCCAAGACGTCGGGGGCGGGACATCCTACGAGCAGTACTTC. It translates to CASSQDVGGGTSYEQYF.

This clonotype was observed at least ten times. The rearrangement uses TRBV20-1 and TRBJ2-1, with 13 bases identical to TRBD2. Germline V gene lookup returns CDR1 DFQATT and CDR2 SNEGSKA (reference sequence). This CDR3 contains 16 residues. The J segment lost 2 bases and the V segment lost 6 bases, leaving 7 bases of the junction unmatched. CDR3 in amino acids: CSAPRLAGGTYNEQFF. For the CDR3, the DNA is TGCAGTGCCCCTCGACTAGCGGGAGGTACCTACAATGAGCAGTTCTTC.

The CDR3 sequence: CASSLEVNLEQYF. The CDR3 nucleotides read TGTGCCAGCAGCTTAGAAGTCAATCTCGAGCAGTACTTC. The chain carries TRBV7-6 and TRBJ2-7; D is unresolved. The CDR3 is 13 residues long. V was clipped by 1 base and J by 6 bases, with 10 bases between them. CDR1 and CDR2 from the germline V gene are SGHVS and FNYEAQ.

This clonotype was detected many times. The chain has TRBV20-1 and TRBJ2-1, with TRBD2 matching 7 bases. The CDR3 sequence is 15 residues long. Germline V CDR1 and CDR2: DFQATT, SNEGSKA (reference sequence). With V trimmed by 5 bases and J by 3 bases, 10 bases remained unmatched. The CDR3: CSAPPGGGDYNEQFF. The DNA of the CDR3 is TGCAGTGCTCCCCCGGGCGGGGGTGACTACAATGAGCAGTTCTTC.